This T cell receptor beta chain was documented in a study of cytomegalovirus exposure and HLA in healthy donors. On the study more broadly: Some 80 million unique TCRs from HLA-typed donors were held in an early data release.

Regarding the study as a whole: Several of the most significant clusters appeared linked to common viral pathogens, based on a later analysis.

This clone was observed once. What it binds is unknown. PCR employed 60 Vbeta and 13 Jbeta primers. The repertoire was sequenced with immunoSEQ multiplex PCR; TCRdb's copy has only in-frame clones and lacks some. The table has roughly 160,000 clones, around 69% seen once; the top ten hold approximately 2.5%. Sequencing input: PBMCs. The origin of this receptor is a woman aged 25-40 years in good health and CMV-seronegative.

CDR3 loop: CASSSSRAGRGDQPQHF. The CDR3 DNA reads as TGTGCCAGCAGCTCCAGTCGGGCAGGGCGAGGTGATCAGCCCCAGCATTTT. J is TRBJ1-5 and V is TRBV7-6; maybe TRBD1 (5 bases). The CDR3 is 17 amino acids. The V gene lost 4 bases and the J gene lost 5 bases, with 21 bases spanning the gap. The germline V gene has CDR1 SGHVS and CDR2 FNYEAQ.